Each of the 9 T cell receptor beta chains below was sequenced from the same sample in a study of CD8 T cells in ankylosing spondylitis. TCRdb fed the 5' RACE reads into MiXCR, producing one record per CDR3 protein. The table includes about 160,000 distinct CDR3 sequences, around a tenth detected once. Sample: blood, either unsorted or a sorted T cell fraction (not recorded which). The origin of the receptors is a female donor with ankylosing spondylitis or in good health (not recorded which).

This clonotype was counted between two and nine times. This chain connects TRBV5-1 to TRBJ1-5; D uncertain. The germline V gene has CDR1 SGHRS and CDR2 YFSETQ. This CDR3 is built from 15 residues. Trimming took off 1 base at V and 2 bases at J, with 10 bases between the two ends. The DNA of the CDR3 is TGCGCCAGCAGCTTGTCCGGGTTGGGCAATCAGCCCCAGCATTTT. It specifies CASSLSGLGNQPQHF.

This clonotype was counted ten times or more. The rearrangement uses TRBV7-9 and TRBJ2-5, with 8 bases aligning to TRBD1. From germline, CDR1 is SEHNR and CDR2 FQNEAQ (reference sequence). V was clipped by 0 bases and J by 6 bases; unmatched bases: 9. CDR3 length: 16 residues. The CDR3 sequence is CASSLAHGQGFKTQYF. The CDR3 DNA sequence: TGTGCCAGCAGCTTAGCGCATGGACAGGGTTTCAAGACCCAGTACTTC.

This clonotype was observed a handful of times. The J gene is TRBJ2-7, the V gene TRBV27; D gene unclear. V lost 6 bases and J 6 bases, leaving 15 bases between the germline ends. The germline CDR1 and CDR2 sequences are MNHEY and SMNVEV (reference sequence). The CDR3 extends over 13 amino acids. The CDR3 region is CASSHPYSSEQYF. CDR3 bases: TGTGCCAGCAGCCACCCGTATAGTTCCGAGCAGTACTTC.

This chain joins TRBV28 and TRBJ2-5, with D tentatively TRBD1 or TRBD2 (6 bases each). The V end lost 0 bases, the J end lost 5 bases, and 7 bases lay between the germline ends. The CDR3 runs 13 residues. Germline V lookup: CDR1 MDHEN, CDR2 SYDVKM. CDR3 protein: CASSLWGGETQYF. In DNA, the CDR3 is TGTGCCAGCAGTTTATGGGGGGGCGAGACCCAGTACTTC.

V and J are TRBV19 and TRBJ2-1; TRBD2 agrees at 7 bases. Germline trimming cut 8 bases from V and 7 bases from J; bases unmatched to any gene: 8. Germline V CDR1 and CDR2: LNHDA, SQIVND (reference sequence). CDR3 length equals 13 residues. In nucleotides, the CDR3 is TGTGCCAGTGCCGGGACTACCGAGAATGAGCAGTTCTTC. Residues: CASAGTTENEQFF.

The V call is TRBV20-1, the J call TRBJ2-7; 9 bases are shared with TRBD2. Germline V gene data show CDR1 as DFQATT and CDR2 as SNEGSKA (reference sequence). V shed 4 bases and J 2 bases; nucleotides not matched to a gene: 9. This CDR3 has 15 residues. The CDR3 region is CSAKAKLAGPYEQYF. The CDR3 bases are TGCAGTGCTAAAGCGAAACTAGCGGGCCCCTACGAGCAGTACTTC.

This clonotype was seen a few times. J is TRBJ1-1 and V is TRBV30, with D unclear. The CDR3 extends over 13 amino acids. V lost 0 bases, J lost 3 bases, and 8 bases lay in between. Germline CDR1 reads GTSNPN; CDR2 reads SVGIG (reference sequence). Here the CDR3 reads CAWSVGQDTEAFF. CDR3 bases: TGTGCCTGGAGTGTAGGTCAGGACACTGAAGCTTTCTTT.

This clonotype was detected only a few times. Here the CDR3 DNA reads TGCGCCAGCAGTGAGGGCACTAGCGGCCAAGAGACCCAGTACTTC. This codes for CASSEGTSGQETQYF. This sequence joins TRBV10-2 and TRBJ2-5; TRBD2 matches at 8 bases. The junction had 3 bases not matched to a gene; V was cut back by 2 bases and J by 1 base. The germline CDR1 and CDR2 sequences are WSHSY and SAAADI. CDR3 length: 15 residues.

This clonotype was counted at least ten times. The rearrangement uses TRBV25-1 and TRBJ2-7, with D hard to call. Germline CDR1 and CDR2: MGHDK and SYGVNS. The V end was cut by 4 bases, the J end by 3 bases, with 4 bases between. This CDR3 spans 11 amino acids. The CDR3 DNA reads as TGTGCCAGCAGTGCCCACTACGAGCAGTACTTC. Its translation is CASSAHYEQYF.